This record concerns one T cell receptor beta chain sequence. Its antigen is still unknown. These data are taken from a study of T cell responses to AZD1222 COVID-19 vaccine. Overall study context: Pooling covered second doses at about 4 or about 12 weeks.

Germline CDR1 reads MDHEN; CDR2 reads SYDVKM. The CDR3 is 15 amino acids. V lost 1 base and J 4 bases, leaving 11 bases between the germline ends. This table comes from immunoSEQ multiplex PCR, and its TCRdb copy is limited to in-frame clones, with some not included. Of roughly 140,000 clones in the sample, about 90% were seen once. Notes on the study in general: Possibly, clonal diversity was underestimated; donors were largely white British and included more females. Baseline seropositivity characterized only a handful of AZD1222 recipients.

The chain employs TRBV28 and TRBJ1-5; D unclear. The sequence was collected from an adult in good health. Specimen: peripheral blood, collected on day 0 of AZD1222 vaccination. The CDR3 DNA sequence: TGTGCCAGCAGTTTATCGCCCCCGGGAAATCAGCCCCAGCATTTT. Residues: CASSLSPPGNQPQHF.